This TCR beta chain stems from a study of T cell responses to AZD1222 COVID-19 vaccine. Findings and caveats of the study: Donors were mostly white British, more females; clonal diversity possibly underestimated.

Second-dose intervals near 4 or 12 weeks were combined. As regards this clone: The antigen remains unidentified.

There are 14 residues in the CDR3. Germline V gene lookup returns CDR1 LNHDA and CDR2 SQIVND (reference sequence). V dropped 8 bases and J dropped 0 bases, with 13 bases sitting between them. Sequencing used immunoSEQ multiplex PCR; TCRdb keeps in-frame clones, though not all of them. Counted here are approximately 170,000 clones, about 90% occurring once; the ten biggest clones make up 9.5% to 13%. The specimen was peripheral blood, collected 28 days after the second AZD1222 dose. The TCR originated in an adult who received the AZD1222 COVID-19 vaccine. The chain joins TRBV19 to TRBJ1-1; D uncertain. CDR3: CASRGAPMNTEAFF. The CDR3, as DNA: TGTGCCAGTCGAGGAGCTCCTATGAACACTGAAGCTTTCTTT.